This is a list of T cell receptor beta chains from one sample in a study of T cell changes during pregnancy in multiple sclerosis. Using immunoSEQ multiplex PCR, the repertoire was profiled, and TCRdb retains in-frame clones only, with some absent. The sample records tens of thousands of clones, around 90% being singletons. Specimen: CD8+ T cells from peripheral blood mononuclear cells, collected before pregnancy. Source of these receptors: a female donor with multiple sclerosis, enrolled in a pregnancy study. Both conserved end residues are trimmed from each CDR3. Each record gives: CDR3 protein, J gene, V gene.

cdr3_aa: ASSLGGGRSSSYNEQF
j_call: TRBJ2-1
v_call: TRBV5-8

cdr3_aa: ASRTLTDTQY
j_call: TRBJ2-3
v_call: TRBV2

cdr3_aa: ASSLKAGTSVNNEQF
j_call: TRBJ2-1
v_call: TRBV27

cdr3_aa: ASSEITSGRYEQY
j_call: TRBJ2-7
v_call: TRBV6-1

cdr3_aa: SVDGVWGAPRDEQF
j_call: TRBJ2-1
v_call: TRBV29-1

cdr3_aa: ASSLGGQGTGNEQF
j_call: TRBJ2-1
v_call: TRBV7-6

cdr3_aa: ASSFGSLIYEQY
j_call: TRBJ2-7
v_call: TRBV7-9

cdr3_aa: ASSLTGVGEQF
j_call: TRBJ2-1
v_call: TRBV6-5

cdr3_aa: ASSLLPGQFDRVPWSYT
j_call: TRBJ1-2
v_call: TRBV11-2

cdr3_aa: ASSSSQRDEQF
j_call: TRBJ2-1
v_call: TRBV7-9

cdr3_aa: ASSLGPRGDAYNEQF
j_call: TRBJ2-1
v_call: TRBV11-2

cdr3_aa: ASSPGTGSQPQH
j_call: TRBJ1-5
v_call: TRBV27

cdr3_aa: ASSLGSRGYEQY
j_call: TRBJ2-7
v_call: TRBV27

cdr3_aa: ASSLGGIGEQF
j_call: TRBJ2-1
v_call: TRBV7-9

cdr3_aa: ASSAAGGSYEQY
j_call: TRBJ2-7
v_call: TRBV18